This T cell receptor (beta chain) was captured by sequencing in a study of neurological immune-mediated disorders. Remarks on this clonotype: A much larger clone lies one base from this, so it may be a read error.

The CDR3 consists of 14 residues. V shed 1 base and J shed 3 bases, with 9 bases lying between them. Germline V gene data show CDR1 as SGHTA and CDR2 as FQGNSA. TCRdb recomputed calls from the 5' RACE reads with MiXCR, one row per CDR3 protein. The data show tens of thousands of distinct CDR3 sequences, about 3.7% seen once. The sequenced sample was PBMCs. This TCR derives from a middle-aged man with multiple sclerosis. V gene TRBV7-2 combines with J gene TRBJ1-1; no firm D call. The CDR3 DNA follows: TGTGCCAGCAGCTTAGATAGAAGATACACTGAAGCTTTCTTT. Protein product: CASSLDRRYTEAFF.